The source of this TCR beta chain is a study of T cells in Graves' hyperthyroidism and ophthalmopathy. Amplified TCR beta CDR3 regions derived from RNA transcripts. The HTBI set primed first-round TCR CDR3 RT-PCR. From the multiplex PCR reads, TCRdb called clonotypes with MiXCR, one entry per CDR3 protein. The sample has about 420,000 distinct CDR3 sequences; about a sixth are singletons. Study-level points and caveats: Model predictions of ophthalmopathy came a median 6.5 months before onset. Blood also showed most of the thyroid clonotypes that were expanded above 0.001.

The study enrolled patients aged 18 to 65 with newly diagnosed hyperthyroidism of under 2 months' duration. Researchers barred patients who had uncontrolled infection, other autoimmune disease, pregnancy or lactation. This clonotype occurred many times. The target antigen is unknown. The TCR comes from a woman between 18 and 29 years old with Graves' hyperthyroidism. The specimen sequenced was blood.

CDR3 residues: CASSLPWNTGELFF. CDR3 in DNA: TGTGCCAGCAGTTTACCTTGGAACACCGGGGAGCTGTTTTTT. The chain couples TRBV12-3 or TRBV12-4 to TRBJ2-2; D is uncertain. Trimming removed 2 bases from V and 1 base from J, with 5 bases in between. The CDR3 spans 14 residues.